The T cell receptor beta chain under discussion was sequenced for a study of blood T cell repertoires in COVID-19. Trimming stripped 2 bases from V and 2 bases from J, with 9 bases between. CDR3 length: 14 residues. Per germline, CDR1 LGHDT and CDR2 YNNKEL (reference sequence). The study recruited people aged 18 to 89 years across around 24 US areas. Before being deemed recovered, Cohort 3 donors had two negative PCRs, clearance, or symptom resolution. TCRdb's table, derived via immunoSEQ multiplex PCR, lists solely in-frame clones and lacks some. The table lists more than 250,000 clones, 70% to 90% of them singletons, with roughly 10% in the top ten.

The receptor was derived from a woman aged 18-29 years who had recovered from COVID-19. The sequenced sample consisted of PBMCs or T cells enriched from blood (not recorded which). This chain connects TRBV3-1 (or the pseudogene TRBV3-2) to TRBJ1-2, with unresolved D. The DNA of the CDR3 is TGTGCCAGCAGCCAACTCGCGGGAAACTATGGCTACACCTTC. This encodes CASSQLAGNYGYTF.